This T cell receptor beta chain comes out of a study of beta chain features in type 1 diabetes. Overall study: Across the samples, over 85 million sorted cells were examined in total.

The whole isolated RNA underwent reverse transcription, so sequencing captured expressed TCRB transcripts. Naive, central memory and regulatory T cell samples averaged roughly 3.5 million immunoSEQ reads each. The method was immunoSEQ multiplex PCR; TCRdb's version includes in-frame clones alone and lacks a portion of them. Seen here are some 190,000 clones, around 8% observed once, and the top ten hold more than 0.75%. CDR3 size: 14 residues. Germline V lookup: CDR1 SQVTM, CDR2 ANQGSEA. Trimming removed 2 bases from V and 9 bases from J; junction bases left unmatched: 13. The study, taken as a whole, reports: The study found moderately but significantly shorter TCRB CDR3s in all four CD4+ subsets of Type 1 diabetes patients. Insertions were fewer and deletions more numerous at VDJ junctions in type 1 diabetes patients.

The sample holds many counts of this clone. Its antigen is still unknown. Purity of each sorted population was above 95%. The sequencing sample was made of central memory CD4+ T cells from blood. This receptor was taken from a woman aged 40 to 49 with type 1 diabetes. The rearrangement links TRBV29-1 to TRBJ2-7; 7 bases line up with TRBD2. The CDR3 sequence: CSVETTAGANLQYF. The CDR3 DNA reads TGCAGCGTTGAAACAACGGCGGGAGCTAATTTGCAGTACTTC.